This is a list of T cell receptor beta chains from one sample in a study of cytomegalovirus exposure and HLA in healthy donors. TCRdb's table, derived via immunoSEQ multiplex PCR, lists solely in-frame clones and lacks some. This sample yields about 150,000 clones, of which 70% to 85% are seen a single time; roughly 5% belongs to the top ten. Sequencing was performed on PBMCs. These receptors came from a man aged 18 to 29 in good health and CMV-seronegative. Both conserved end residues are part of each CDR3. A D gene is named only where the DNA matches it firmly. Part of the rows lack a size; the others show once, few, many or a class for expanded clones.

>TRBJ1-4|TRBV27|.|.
TGTGCCAGCAGGACAGGCCGAGTGAATGAAAAACTGTTTTTT
CASRTGRVNEKLFF
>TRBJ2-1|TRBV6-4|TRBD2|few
TGTGCCAGCAGTGACTCTAGCGGGAGAGGCTACAATGAGCAGTTCTTC
CASSDSSGRGYNEQFF
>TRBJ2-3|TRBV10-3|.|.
TGTGCCTCTCGGGACCCCACAGGGACAGATACGCAGTATTTT
CASRDPTGTDTQYF
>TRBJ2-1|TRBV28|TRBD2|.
TGTGCCAGCACTCTACCGGGACTAGCGGCCTACAATGAGCAGTTCTTC
CASTLPGLAAYNEQFF
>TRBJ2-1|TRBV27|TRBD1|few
TGTGCCAGCAGACAGGGGGCAAGTGAGCAGTTCTTC
CASRQGASEQFF
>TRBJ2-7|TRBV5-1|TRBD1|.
TGCGCCAGCAGCTTGGTGAGGGGCAGGGGGCTATTGGACGAGCAGTACTTC
CASSLVRGRGLLDEQYF
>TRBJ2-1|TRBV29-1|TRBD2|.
TGCAGCGTTGACCCTAGCGGGGGGGTCTCCTACAATGAGCAGTTCTTC
CSVDPSGGVSYNEQFF
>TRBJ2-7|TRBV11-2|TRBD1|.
TGTGCCAGCAGCTTATTCCCCACAACAGGGGGCCAATCCTACGAGCAGTACTTC
CASSLFPTTGGQSYEQYF
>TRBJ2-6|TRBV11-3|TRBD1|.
TGTGCCAGCACCCCGACAGGGACCGGGGCCAACGTCCTGACTTTC
CASTPTGTGANVLTF
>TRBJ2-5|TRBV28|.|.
TGTGCCAGCAGTTCCCCTGGGGGGGCACACCAAGAGACCCAGTACTTC
CASSSPGGAHQETQYF
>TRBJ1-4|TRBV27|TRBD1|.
TGTGCCAGCCGGGACAGGGAACGCGAAAAACTGTTTTTT
CASRDREREKLFF
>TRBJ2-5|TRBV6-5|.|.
TGTGCCAGCAGTTACTCGGACTTACAAGAGACCCAGTACTTC
CASSYSDLQETQYF
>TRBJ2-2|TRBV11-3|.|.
TGTGCCAGCAGCTGGTCACTCAGGGGGGACACCGGGGAGCTGTTTTTT
CASSWSLRGDTGELFF
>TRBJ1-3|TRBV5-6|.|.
TGTGCCAGCCGAACCCACGGGGGCTCTGGAAACACCATATATTTT
CASRTHGGSGNTIYF
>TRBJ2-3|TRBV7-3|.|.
TGTGCCAGCAGCTACATAGGACTTCCCCCCACAGATACGCAGTATTTT
CASSYIGLPPTDTQYF
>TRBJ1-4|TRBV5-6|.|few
TGTGCCAGCAGCTTCGGGAGGGAGGGACTCCAGCTTTTT
CASSFGREGLQLF
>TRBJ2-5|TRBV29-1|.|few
TGCAGCGCACTCAGAGGGGAGACCCAGTACTTC
CSALRGETQYF
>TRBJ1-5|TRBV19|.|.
TGTGCCAGTAGTGGGTGGGGCCCAAATCAGCCCCAGCATTTT
CASSGWGPNQPQHF
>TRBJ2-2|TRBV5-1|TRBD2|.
TGCGCCAGCAGCATCCTAGCGGGGGGCGGGGAGCTGTTTTTT
CASSILAGGGELFF
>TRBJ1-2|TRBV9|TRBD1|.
TGTGCCAGCAGCTTCGGACAGGGGGCGTCCTATGGCTACACCTTC
CASSFGQGASYGYTF
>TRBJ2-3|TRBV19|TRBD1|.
TGTGCCAGTAGTCCCGGACAGGGGATGGATACGCAGTATTTT
CASSPGQGMDTQYF
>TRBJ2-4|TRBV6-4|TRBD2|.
TGTGCCAGCAGTCCGACTAGCGGGACAGGGAACATTCAGTACTTC
CASSPTSGTGNIQYF
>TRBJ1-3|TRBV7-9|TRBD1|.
TGTGCCAGCAGCCCGGGACAGGGGACGTCTCAGTCCGGAAACACCATATATTTT
CASSPGQGTSQSGNTIYF
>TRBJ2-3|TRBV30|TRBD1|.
TGTGCCTGGGTTCAGACCGCTCCGGGACAGGACTCGTATACGCAGTATTTT
CAWVQTAPGQDSYTQYF
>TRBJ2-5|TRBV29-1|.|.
TGCAGCGTTGTCAGGGGTCAAGAGACCCAGTACTTC
CSVVRGQETQYF
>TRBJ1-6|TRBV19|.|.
TGTGCCAGCACAGTCGAATTTTCGGGGAAGTCGCGATCACCCCTCCACTTT
CASTVEFSGKSRSPLHF
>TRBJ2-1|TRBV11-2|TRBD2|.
TGTGCCAGCAGCTTCTCAGGGACTAGCGGGTACAATGAGCAGTTCTTC
CASSFSGTSGYNEQFF
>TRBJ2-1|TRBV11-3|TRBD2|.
TGTGCCAGCAGTTGGGCTAGCGGGATGGTTGAGCAGTTCTTC
CASSWASGMVEQFF
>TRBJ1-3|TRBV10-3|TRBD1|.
TGTGCCACAGCTGGGGACAGTCCTGGAAACACCATATATTTT
CATAGDSPGNTIYF
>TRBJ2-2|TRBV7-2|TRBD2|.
TGTGCCAGCAGTTCCTCCGGGACTACGAACACCGGGGAGCTGTTTTTT
CASSSSGTTNTGELFF
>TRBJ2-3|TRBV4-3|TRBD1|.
TGCGCCAGCAGCCAAGGGACAGGGAGCACAGATACGCAGTATTTT
CASSQGTGSTDTQYF
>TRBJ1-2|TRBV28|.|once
TGTGCCAGCAGCCTAGGGGACTATGGCTACACCTTC
CASSLGDYGYTF
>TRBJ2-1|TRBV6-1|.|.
TGTGCCAGCAATGGGAGATTCCTATACAATGAGCAGTTCTTC
CASNGRFLYNEQFF
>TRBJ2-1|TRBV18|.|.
TGTGCCAGCTCACCCCGGTCACAGGCCATACCGAGGGAGCAGTTCTTC
CASSPRSQAIPREQFF
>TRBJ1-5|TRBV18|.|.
TGTGCCAGCTCCTTCTTGGAGCGGGAGCCCCAGCATTTT
CASSFLEREPQHF
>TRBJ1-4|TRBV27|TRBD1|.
TGTGCCAGCAGGTCGGCGGGACAGGGCAATGAAAAACTGTTTTTT
CASRSAGQGNEKLFF
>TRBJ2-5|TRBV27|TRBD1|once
TGTGCCAGCAGTCCCGGGACAGGATCTACGAAGCAGTACTTC
CASSPGTGSTKQYF
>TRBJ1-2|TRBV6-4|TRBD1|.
TGTGCCAGCAGTGCCAGACAGGGTTTGTTCACCTTC
CASSARQGLFTF
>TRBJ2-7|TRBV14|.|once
TGTGCCAGCAGCCAAGTGAACGGTTACGAGCAGTACTTC
CASSQVNGYEQYF
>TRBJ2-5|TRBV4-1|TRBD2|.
TGCGCCAGCAGCCATCCATTACTAGCGGGGGGGCGGGAGACCCAGTACTTC
CASSHPLLAGGRETQYF